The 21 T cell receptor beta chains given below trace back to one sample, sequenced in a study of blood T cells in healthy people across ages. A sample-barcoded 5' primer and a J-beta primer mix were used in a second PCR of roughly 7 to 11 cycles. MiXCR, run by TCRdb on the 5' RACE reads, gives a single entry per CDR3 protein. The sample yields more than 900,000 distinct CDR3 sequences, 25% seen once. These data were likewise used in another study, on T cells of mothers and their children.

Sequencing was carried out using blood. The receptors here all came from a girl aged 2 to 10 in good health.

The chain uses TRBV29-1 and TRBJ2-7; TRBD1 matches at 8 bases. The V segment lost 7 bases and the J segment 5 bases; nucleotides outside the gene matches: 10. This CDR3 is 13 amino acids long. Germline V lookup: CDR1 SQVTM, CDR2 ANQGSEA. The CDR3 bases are TGCAGCGCCAGTGACAGGGGATATAACGAGCAGTACTTC. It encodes CSASDRGYNEQYF.

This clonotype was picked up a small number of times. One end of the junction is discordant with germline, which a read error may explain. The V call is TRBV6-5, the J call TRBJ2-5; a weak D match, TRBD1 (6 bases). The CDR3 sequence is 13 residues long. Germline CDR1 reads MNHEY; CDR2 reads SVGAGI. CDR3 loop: CASSSGTKEAQYF. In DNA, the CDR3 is TGTGCCAGCAGCTCCGGGACAAAAGAGGCCCAGTACTTC.

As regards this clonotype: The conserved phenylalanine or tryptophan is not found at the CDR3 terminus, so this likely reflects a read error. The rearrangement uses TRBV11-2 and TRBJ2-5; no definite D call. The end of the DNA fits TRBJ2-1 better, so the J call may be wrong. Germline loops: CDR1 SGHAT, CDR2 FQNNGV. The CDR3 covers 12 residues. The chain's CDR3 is CASIRSMGEQFL. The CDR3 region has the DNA TGTGCCAGCATACGGAGTATGGGTGAGCAGTTCCTC.

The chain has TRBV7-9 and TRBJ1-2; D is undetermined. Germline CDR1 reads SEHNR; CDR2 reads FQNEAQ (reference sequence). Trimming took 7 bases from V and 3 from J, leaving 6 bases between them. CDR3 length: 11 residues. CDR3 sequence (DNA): TGTGCCAGCACCGCAGACTATGGCTACACCTTC. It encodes CASTADYGYTF.

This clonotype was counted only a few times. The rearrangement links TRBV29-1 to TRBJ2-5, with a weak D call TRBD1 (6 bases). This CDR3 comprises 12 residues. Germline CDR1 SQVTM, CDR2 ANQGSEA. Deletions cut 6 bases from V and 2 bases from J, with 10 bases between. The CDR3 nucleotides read TGCAGCGTCTTCGACAGGCAAGAGACCCAGTACTTC. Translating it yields CSVFDRQETQYF.

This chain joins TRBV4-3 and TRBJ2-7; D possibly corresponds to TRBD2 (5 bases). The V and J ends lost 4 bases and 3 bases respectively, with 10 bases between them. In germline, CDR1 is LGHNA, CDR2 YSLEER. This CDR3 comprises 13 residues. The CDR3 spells CASSPGNDYEQYF. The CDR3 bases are TGCGCCAGCAGCCCGGGAAACGACTACGAGCAGTACTTC.

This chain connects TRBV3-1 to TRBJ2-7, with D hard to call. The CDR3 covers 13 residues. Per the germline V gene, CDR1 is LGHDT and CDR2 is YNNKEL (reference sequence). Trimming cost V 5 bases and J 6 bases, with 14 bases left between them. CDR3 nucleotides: TGTGCCAGCAGCGAAGGAATAAAGTCCGAGCAGTACTTC. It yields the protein CASSEGIKSEQYF.

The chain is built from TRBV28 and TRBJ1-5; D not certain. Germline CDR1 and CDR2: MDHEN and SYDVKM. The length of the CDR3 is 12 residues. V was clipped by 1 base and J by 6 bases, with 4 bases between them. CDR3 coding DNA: TGTGCCAGCAGTTTATTGAGTCAGCCCCAGCATTTT. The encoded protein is CASSLLSQPQHF.

The CDR3: CASSSPRRNRKLFF. CDR3 bases: TGTGCCAGCAGCTCCCCTCGGAGGAACAGAAAACTGTTTTTT. This chain uses TRBV5-5 with TRBJ1-4; no definite D call. CDR1 and CDR2 from the germline V gene are SGHKS and YYEKEE (reference sequence). The CDR3 spans 14 residues. V lost 3 bases and J lost 10, with 16 bases in between.

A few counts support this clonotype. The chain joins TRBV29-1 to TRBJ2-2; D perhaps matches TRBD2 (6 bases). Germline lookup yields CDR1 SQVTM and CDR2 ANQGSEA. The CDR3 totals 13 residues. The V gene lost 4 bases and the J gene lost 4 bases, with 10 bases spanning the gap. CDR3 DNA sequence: TGCAGCGTTGGGGACTTTTTCACCGGGGAGCTGTTTTTT. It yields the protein CSVGDFFTGELFF.

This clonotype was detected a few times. CDR3 loop: CASSQGEAGRLAYEQYF. In DNA form, the CDR3 reads TGCGCCAGCAGCCAAGGCGAAGCGGGACGCTTAGCCTACGAGCAGTACTTC. The rearrangement uses TRBV4-3 and TRBJ2-7; 7 bases agree with TRBD2. Germline V lookup: CDR1 LGHNA, CDR2 YSLEER. The CDR3 length is 17 residues. V was clipped by 1 base and J by 2 bases; unmatched bases: 11.

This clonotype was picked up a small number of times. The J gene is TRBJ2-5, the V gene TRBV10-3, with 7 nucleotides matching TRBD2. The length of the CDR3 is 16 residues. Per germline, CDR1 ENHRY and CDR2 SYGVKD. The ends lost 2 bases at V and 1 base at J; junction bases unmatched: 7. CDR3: CAISEQRAGVQETQYF. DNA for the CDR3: TGTGCCATCAGTGAGCAGCGGGCGGGGGTCCAAGAGACCCAGTACTTC.

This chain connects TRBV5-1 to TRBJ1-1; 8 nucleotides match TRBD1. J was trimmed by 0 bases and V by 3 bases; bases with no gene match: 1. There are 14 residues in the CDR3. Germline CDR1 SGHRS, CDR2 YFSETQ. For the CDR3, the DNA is TGCGCCAGCAGCTGGACAGGGATGAACACTGAAGCTTTCTTT. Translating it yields CASSWTGMNTEAFF.

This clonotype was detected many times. CDR3 coding DNA: TGTGCCAGCAGGGACAGCCTTAGTGAAAAACTGTTTTTT. It codes for CASRDSLSEKLFF. The V and J genes are TRBV6-5 and TRBJ1-4, with D maybe TRBD1 (6 bases). V shed 6 bases and J shed 7 bases, with 12 bases lying between them. Per germline, CDR1 MNHEY and CDR2 SVGAGI. The CDR3 is 13 residues long.

CDR3 sequence (DNA): TGTGCCATCTCTGCTAGCGGAGCGGTCTACGAGCAGTACTTC. It translates to CAISASGAVYEQYF. This sequence joins TRBV10-3 and TRBJ2-5; TRBD2 agrees at 7 bases. The assigned J gene may be wrong: the sequence end matches TRBJ2-7 better. Germline-derived CDR1 and CDR2 are ENHRY and SYGVKD. CDR3 length: 14 residues.

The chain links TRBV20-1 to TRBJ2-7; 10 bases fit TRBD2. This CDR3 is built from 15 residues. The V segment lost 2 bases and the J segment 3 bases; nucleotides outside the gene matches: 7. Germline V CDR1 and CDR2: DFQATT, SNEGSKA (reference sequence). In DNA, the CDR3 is TGCAGTGCTAGACTAACCGGGACTAGCGTCTACGAGCAGTACTTC. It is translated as CSARLTGTSVYEQYF.

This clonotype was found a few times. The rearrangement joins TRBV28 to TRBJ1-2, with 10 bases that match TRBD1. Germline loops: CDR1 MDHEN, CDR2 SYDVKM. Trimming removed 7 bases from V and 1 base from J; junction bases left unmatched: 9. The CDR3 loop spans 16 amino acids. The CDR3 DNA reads TGTGCCAGCACCGCCTCCGGGACAGGGGTTAACTATGGCTACACCTTC. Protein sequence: CASTASGTGVNYGYTF.

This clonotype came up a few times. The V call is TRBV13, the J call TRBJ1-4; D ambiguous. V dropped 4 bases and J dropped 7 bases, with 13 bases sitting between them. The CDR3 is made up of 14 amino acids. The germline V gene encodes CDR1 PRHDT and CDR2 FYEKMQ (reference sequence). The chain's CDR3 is CASSSSRVGEKLFF. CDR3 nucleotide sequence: TGTGCCAGCAGCTCGTCGCGCGTGGGTGAAAAACTGTTTTTT.

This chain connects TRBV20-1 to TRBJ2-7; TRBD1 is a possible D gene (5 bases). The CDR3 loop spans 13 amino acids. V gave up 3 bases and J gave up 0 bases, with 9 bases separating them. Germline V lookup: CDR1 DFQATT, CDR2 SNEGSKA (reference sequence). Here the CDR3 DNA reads TGCAGTGCTAGCGAGGACATCTCCTACGAGCAGTACTTC. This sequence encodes CSASEDISYEQYF.

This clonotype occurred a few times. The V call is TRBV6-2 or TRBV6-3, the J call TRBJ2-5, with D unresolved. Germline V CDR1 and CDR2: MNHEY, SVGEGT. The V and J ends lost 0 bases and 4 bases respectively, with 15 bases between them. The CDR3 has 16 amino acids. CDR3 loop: CASSYSEIGRIETQYF. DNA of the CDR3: TGTGCCAGCAGTTACTCGGAAATTGGGCGCATAGAGACCCAGTACTTC.

The DNA for the CDR3 is TGTGCCAGCAGCTTAACGGGGTATCGTGCGCTAGCGGGAACAGATACGCAGTATTTT. Protein: CASSLTGYRALAGTDTQYF. V gene TRBV7-3 combines with J gene TRBJ2-3, with 9 bases aligning to TRBD2. Germline V gene lookup returns CDR1 SGHTA and CDR2 FQGTGA. V lost 0 bases to trimming and J lost 3 bases; unmatched junction nucleotides: 13. The CDR3 consists of 19 residues.